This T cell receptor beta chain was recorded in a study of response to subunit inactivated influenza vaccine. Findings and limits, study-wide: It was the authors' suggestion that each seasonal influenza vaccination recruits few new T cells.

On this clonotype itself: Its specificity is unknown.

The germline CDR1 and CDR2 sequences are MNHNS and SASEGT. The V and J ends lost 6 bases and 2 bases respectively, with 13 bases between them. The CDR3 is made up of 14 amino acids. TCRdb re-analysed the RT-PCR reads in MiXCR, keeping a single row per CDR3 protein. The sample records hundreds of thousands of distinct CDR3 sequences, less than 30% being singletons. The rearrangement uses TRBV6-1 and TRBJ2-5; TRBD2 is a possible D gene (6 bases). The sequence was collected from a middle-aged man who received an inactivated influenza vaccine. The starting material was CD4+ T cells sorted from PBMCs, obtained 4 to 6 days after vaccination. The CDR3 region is CASRLAGRQETQYF. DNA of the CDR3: TGTGCCAGCAGGTTGGCGGGACGACAAGAGACCCAGTACTTC.